Listed below are T cell receptor beta chains from one sample, sequenced in a study of cytomegalovirus exposure and HLA in healthy donors. Repertoires were generated with immunoSEQ multiplex PCR, while TCRdb's copy carries only in-frame clones and drops some. The sample holds approximately 220,000 clones; approximately 68% are singletons and the top ten take roughly 2%. Sequenced material: PBMCs. The receptors derive from a woman younger than 45 in good health and CMV-seronegative. The CDR3 runs from the conserved cysteine through the conserved F or W. Each record gives: clone size, D gene, J gene, V gene, CDR3 DNA, CDR3 protein. The D gene is left open where the match is weak. A clone size is listed for some rows: how often the clone was seen (once, few, many), or a class if it is expanded.

-,TRBD1,TRBJ1-2,TRBV7-8,TGTGCCAGCAGCCAGAGACAGGGGGGCTACACCTTC,CASSQRQGGYTF
few,-,TRBJ2-7,TRBV5-4,TGTGCCAGCAGCTTGGGACAGGCTGACTACGAGCAGTACTTC,CASSLGQADYEQYF
-,TRBD2,TRBJ2-1,TRBV19,TGTGCCAGTAGTGCTAGACTAGCGGGGTTAGTCTACAATGAGCAGTTCTTC,CASSARLAGLVYNEQFF
-,TRBD2,TRBJ2-3,TRBV29-1,TGCAGCGTTGGGCCCGGGACTAGCGGGAGAACAGATACGCAGTATTTT,CSVGPGTSGRTDTQYF
-,-,TRBJ1-4,TRBV6-1,TGTGCCAGCAGCTACGGGGGGGCTAATGAAAAACTGTTTTTT,CASSYGGANEKLFF
-,TRBD1,TRBJ1-1,TRBV10-3,TGTGCCATCGGAGGGGGGGACAGGGACCCCCTTGGGGCTTTCTTT,CAIGGGDRDPLGAFF
-,-,TRBJ1-1,TRBV6-4,TGTGCCACCTCCCTAGCGAGACGAACTGAAGCTTTCTTT,CATSLARRTEAFF
once,-,TRBJ2-3,TRBV30,TGTGCCTGGAGTCGTAGGGGGAAATCGGATACGCAGTATTTT,CAWSRRGKSDTQYF
-,-,TRBJ2-7,TRBV7-8,TGTGCCAGCAGCCTTGGGACTCATGCCTACGAGCAGTACTTC,CASSLGTHAYEQYF
-,TRBD2,TRBJ2-7,TRBV10-3,TGTGCCATCAGTGAGGGGGGGGTCGAGCAGTACTTC,CAISEGGVEQYF
few,TRBD2,TRBJ2-1,TRBV30,TGTGCCTGGAGGAAGCGGGGGGGCCGCAATGAGCAGTTCTTC,CAWRKRGGRNEQFF
-,-,TRBJ1-1,TRBV30,TGTGCCTGGGGTACAGTGGCGAACACTGAAGCTTTCTTT,CAWGTVANTEAFF
-,TRBD2,TRBJ2-4,TRBV2,TGTGCCAGCACCCCTAGCGGGGCCATTCAGTACTTC,CASTPSGAIQYF
-,-,TRBJ1-2,TRBV6-6,TGTGCCAGCAGGGACAGCGATAACTATGGCTACACCTTC,CASRDSDNYGYTF
few,TRBD1,TRBJ2-1,TRBV19,TGTGCCAGTAGTACGGGGACAGGTAGCTCCTACAATGAGCAGTTCTTC,CASSTGTGSSYNEQFF
-,-,TRBJ2-1,TRBV6-4,TGTGCCAGCAGTGACACCAGCTCTAGCTCCTACAATGAGCAGTTCTTC,CASSDTSSSSYNEQFF
-,TRBD1,TRBJ2-5,TRBV11-3,TGTGCCAGCAGCTTAGTTCCCGGGACAGGGCTCGAAGAGACCCAGTACTTC,CASSLVPGTGLEETQYF
-,-,TRBJ1-3,TRBV27,TGTGCCAGCCGGAGGGTCTCTGGAAACACCATATATTTT,CASRRVSGNTIYF
-,-,TRBJ1-3,TRBV5-8,TGTGCCAGCAGCTTTTCGACAGTTCTAGACTCTGGAAACACCATATATTTT,CASSFSTVLDSGNTIYF
-,TRBD2,TRBJ2-1,TRBV5-1,TGCGCCAGCAGCTACCTTAGCGGGGGCTACAATGAGCAGTTCTTC,CASSYLSGGYNEQFF
-,-,TRBJ1-1,TRBV29-1,TGCAGCGTTGAAAGGGGCAACACTGAAGCTTTCTTT,CSVERGNTEAFF